This T cell receptor (beta chain) was obtained from a study of breast tumors, draining lymph nodes, adjacent tissues. Broader study findings: Compared with lymph nodes, tumors were less diverse; compared with nontumor tissue, more. Data only fit, rather than demonstrated, lymph node origin of most tumor T cells. Data fit most tumor T cells coming from lymph node, expanding in tumor.

About this clonotype: What it binds is not known.

MiXCR, applied by TCRdb to the multiplex PCR reads, yields one record per CDR3 protein. The sample yields more than 12,000 distinct CDR3 sequences, around three fifths seen once. V was trimmed by 8 bases and J by 6 bases, leaving 14 bases between them. The CDR3 runs 13 residues. CDR1 and CDR2 from the germline V gene are SNHLY and FYNNEI. Sequenced input: tumor-adjacent breast tissue. The V call is TRBV2, the J call TRBJ1-5, with a possible D match to TRBD1 (6 bases). The receptor's source is a female donor with breast cancer. Some clones in this sample may be carry-over from other donors' samples. The CDR3 region is CASGRGGIQPQHF. The CDR3 DNA is TGTGCCAGCGGAAGAGGGGGGATTCAGCCCCAGCATTTT. Full variable domain (remainder filled in from reference TRBV2 and TRBJ1-5): EPEVTQTPSHQVTQMGQEVILRCVPISNHLYFYWYRQILGQKVEFLVSFYNNEISEKSEIFDDQFSVERPDGSNFTLKIRSTKLEDSAMYFCASGRGGIQPQHFGDGTRLSIL.